This entry lists 18 T cell receptor beta chains sequenced from one sample in a study of T cells in Graves' hyperthyroidism and ophthalmopathy. It was RNA transcripts that yielded the amplified TCR beta CDR3 regions. The HTBI set primed first-round TCR CDR3 RT-PCR. TCRdb reanalysed the multiplex PCR reads using MiXCR and keeps one entry per CDR3 protein. This sample yields around 430,000 distinct CDR3 sequences, of which approximately 15% are seen a single time; about 33% belongs to the top ten. The sample taken for sequencing was blood. The receptors originated from a woman aged 30 to 39 with Graves' hyperthyroidism.

This clonotype appeared many times. The gene calls are TRBV28 and TRBJ2-1; D could derive from TRBD1 or TRBD2 (5 bases each). The CDR3 covers 16 residues. The germline V gene encodes CDR1 MDHEN and CDR2 SYDVKM. Trimming took 6 bases from V and 5 from J, leaving 20 bases between them. The CDR3: CASSDISGQGDNEQFF. The CDR3 DNA reads TGTGCCAGCAGCGACATATCCGGGCAGGGAGACAATGAGCAGTTCTTC.

This clonotype was observed many times. The J gene is TRBJ1-1, the V gene TRBV12-3 or TRBV12-4, with a possible D match to TRBD1 (5 bases). CDR3 length equals 15 residues. Trimming pared 6 bases from V and 1 base from J, leaving 15 bases between. CDR3 sequence: CASSPLMGGNTEAFF. CDR3 nucleotides: TGTGCCAGCAGCCCACTCATGGGGGGGAACACTGAAGCTTTCTTT.

The CDR3 spells CASSDLLWTSGSEQYF. In DNA form, the CDR3 reads TGTGCCAGCAGTGACCTCCTCTGGACTAGTGGTTCCGAGCAGTACTTC. The chain joins TRBV6-2 or TRBV6-3 to TRBJ2-7, with 7 bases aligning to TRBD2. The V gene's germline CDR1 is MNHEY and CDR2 SVGEGT. The CDR3 spans 16 residues. The V segment lost 5 bases and the J segment 6 bases; nucleotides outside the gene matches: 16.

The chain combines TRBV19 with TRBJ1-5; D is ambiguous. Germline V gene sequence: CDR1 LNHDA, CDR2 SQIVND (reference sequence). V dropped 7 bases and J dropped 7 bases, with 20 bases sitting between them. The CDR3 covers 15 residues. CDR3 protein: CASNHEAPRRQPQHF. CDR3 in DNA: TGTGCCAGTAATCATGAGGCCCCCAGGCGCCAGCCCCAGCATTTT.

This clonotype has at least ten counts. The CDR3 region has the DNA TGTGCCAGCAGTTTACGCGGGAGAGGCTCCTACGAGCAGTACTTC. Protein product: CASSLRGRGSYEQYF. The chain combines TRBV28 with TRBJ2-7; 7 bases are a match to TRBD2. Germline V gene lookup returns CDR1 MDHEN and CDR2 SYDVKM. The CDR3 loop spans 15 amino acids. The V gene end was trimmed by 2 bases and the J gene end by 0 bases; junction bases not matched to a gene: 4. Full variable domain (missing parts from reference TRBV28 and TRBJ2-7): DVKVTQSSRYLVKRTGEKVFLECVQDMDHENMFWYRQDPGLGLRLIYFSYDVKMKEKGDIPEGYSVSREKKERFSLILESASTNQTSMYLCASSLRGRGSYEQYFGPGTRLTVT.

This clonotype has more than one count but fewer than ten. The chain couples TRBV7-3 to TRBJ2-2; 10 bases fit TRBD2. This CDR3 comprises 14 residues. The J segment lost 6 bases and the V segment lost 5 bases, leaving 3 bases of the junction unmatched. Germline values: CDR1 SGHTA, CDR2 FQGTGA. CDR3 nucleotide sequence: TGTGCCAGCAGCACCCTAGCGGGAGCCGGGGAGCTGTTTTTT. The encoded protein is CASSTLAGAGELFF. Together with reference TRBV7-3 and TRBJ2-2, the CDR3 gives the full variable domain: GAGVSQTPSNKVTEKGKYVELRCDPISGHTALYWYRQSLGQGPEFLIYFQGTGAADDSGLPNDRFFAVRPEGSVSTLKIQRTERGDSAVYLCASSTLAGAGELFFGEGSRLTVL.

This clonotype has at least ten counts. This rearrangement joins TRBV12-3 or TRBV12-4 to TRBJ2-3, with D possibly being TRBD1 (6 bases). CDR3 length: 15 amino acids. V lost 1 base to trimming and J lost 2 bases, with 10 bases between them. CDR3 residues: CASSLVGHDTDTQYF. The CDR3, as DNA: TGTGCCAGCAGTTTAGTGGGACACGACACAGATACGCAGTATTTT.

This rearrangement joins TRBV16 to TRBJ1-5; no firm D call. V was trimmed by 3 bases and J by 4 bases, leaving 13 bases between them. CDR1 is KGHSY, CDR2 FQNENV, per germline. The CDR3 contains 15 residues. The CDR3 nucleotides are TGTGCCAGCAGCCATCAAGGACGGAGTAATCAGCCCCAGCATTTT. This codes for CASSHQGRSNQPQHF.

Points on this clonotype: A much larger clone is a single base away; this may be a read error. The V and J genes are TRBV28 and TRBJ1-2; no definite D call. This CDR3 spans 14 amino acids. Germline V lookup: CDR1 MDHEN, CDR2 SYDVKM. V was trimmed by 7 bases and J by 4 bases, leaving 16 bases between them. The CDR3 here is CASTPSPGGYGYTF. The CDR3 DNA reads as TGTGCCAGCACCCCCTCGCCGGGCGGCTATGGCTACACCTTC.

This clonotype was counted ten times or more. Mismatch with germline at one junction end may stem from a read error. The chain employs TRBV6-1 and TRBJ1-1, with 10 positions matching TRBD1. CDR3 size: 16 residues. Germline CDR1 is MNHNS and CDR2 is SASEGT. The DNA for the CDR3 is TGTGCCAGCATCTTCTTGGGGGGACAGGGGAACTCTGAAGCTTTCTTT. Translating gives CASIFLGGQGNSEAFF.

This clonotype was seen more than once but under ten times. The chain links TRBV7-8 to TRBJ2-7; 11 nucleotides match TRBD2. The CDR3 has 15 residues. With V trimmed by 5 bases and J by 6 bases, 9 bases remained unmatched. Germline CDR1 is SGHVS and CDR2 is FQNEAQ. The chain's CDR3 is CASSGRLAGRGEQYF. In DNA form, the CDR3 reads TGTGCCAGCAGCGGCAGACTAGCGGGACGGGGCGAGCAGTACTTC.

About this clonotype: Being one base from a much bigger clone, this may be a read error. The chain combines TRBV24-1 with TRBJ1-5; D remains unclear. Germline lookup yields CDR1 KGHDR and CDR2 SFDVKD. The length of the CDR3 is 14 residues. CDR3 sequence: CATSDERPNQSQHF. The CDR3 DNA reads as TGTGCCACCAGTGATGAGCGACCCAATCAGTCCCAGCATTTT.

This clonotype was seen at least ten times. A read error may account for a junction end that differs from germline. The chain recombines TRBV28 with TRBJ2-5, with D tentatively TRBD1 (6 bases). The germline gives CDR1 MDHEN, CDR2 SYDVKM. The CDR3 sequence is 14 residues long. The CDR3 DNA reads TGTGCCAGCAGCTTATACAGGGCTCCAGAGACCCAGTACTTC. Its protein is CASSLYRAPETQYF.

This clonotype was detected only a few times. A much larger clone is a single base away; this may be a read error. This sequence joins TRBV27 and TRBJ1-1; D uncertain. Between the trimmed V and J ends, which lost 3 bases and 11 bases, there was a span of 16 bases. The CDR3 has 13 residues. The germline V gene encodes CDR1 MNHEY and CDR2 SMNVEV (reference sequence). CDR3 sequence: CASSFIGVGDAFF. In DNA, the CDR3 is TGTGCCAGCAGTTTCATCGGGGTGGGTGATGCTTTCTTT.

This clonotype appeared many times. CDR3 DNA: TGTGCCAGCAGTTTCCTCCCTAGCGGGAGGTACACAGATACGCAGTATTTT. Translated: CASSFLPSGRYTDTQYF. V is TRBV28 and J is TRBJ2-3; 11 positions match TRBD2. The CDR3 length is 17 residues. Germline V CDR1 and CDR2: MDHEN, SYDVKM. V gave up 3 bases and J gave up 2 bases; unmatched junction bases: 7.

The chain is built from TRBV19 and TRBJ1-1; D uncertain. The CDR3 sequence is 13 residues long. V shed 1 base and J shed 8 bases, with 11 bases lying between them. Germline V lookup: CDR1 LNHDA, CDR2 SQIVND (reference sequence). The CDR3 DNA is TGTGCCAGTAGTATAGGACGGGGAACAGAAGCTTTCTTT. Amino acid sequence: CASSIGRGTEAFF.

The sample holds many counts of this clonotype. The chain has TRBV11-1 and TRBJ2-2, with 14 positions matching TRBD2. CDR1 is SGHAT, CDR2 FQDESV, per germline (reference sequence). Losses at the gene ends were 5 bases for V and 5 bases for J; bases not matched to a gene: 4. The CDR3 extends over 16 amino acids. The CDR3 DNA sequence: TGTGCCAGCAGCCAAGGGACTAGCGGGAGTACCGGGGAGCTGTTTTTT. It translates to CASSQGTSGSTGELFF.

This clonotype was seen a handful of times. The chain has TRBV30 and TRBJ1-4; D is uncertain. Trimming cost V 2 bases and J 5 bases, with 0 bases left between them. The germline V gene has CDR1 GTSNPN and CDR2 SVGIG (reference sequence). This CDR3 spans 10 amino acids. The CDR3 is CAWSNEKLFF. The CDR3 DNA sequence: TGTGCCTGGAGTAATGAAAAACTGTTTTTT.